This T cell receptor (beta chain) was identified during a study of CD8+ T cells in alopecia areata. Across the study: Twice a day, 5 to 10 mg of oral tofacitinib was administered to treated patients.

Investigators isolated RNA and reverse transcribed it into cDNA to act as the sequencing template. Sequencing used immunoSEQ multiplex PCR; TCRdb keeps in-frame clones, though not all of them. The sample has 200,000 to 250,000 clones, approximately 52% seen once; the top ten hold 0.45%. The CDR3 is made up of 13 amino acids. Germline-derived CDR1 and CDR2 are SSHAT and FNYEAQ (reference sequence). Study-level points and caveats: TCR sharing was clearer in mice than between patients, perhaps partly owing to patient HLA diversity. Lesional scalp exceeded normal scalp in clonality, especially in alopecia totalis/universalis. Sequence data from scalp samples additionally include resident alphabeta T cells of normal skin.

Turning to this clone: Its antigen is as yet unknown.

The source is a human donor with alopecia areata. This material consisted of CD4+ T cells sorted from blood, taken at week 0. The chain couples TRBV7-7 to TRBJ1-4, with a weak D call TRBD1 (5 bases). CDR3 protein: CATSRDAGEKLFF. The CDR3 DNA reads TGTGCTACCTCCCGGGACGCCGGAGAAAAACTGTTTTTT.